These T cell receptor beta chains were read from a single sample in a study of blood T cell repertoires in COVID-19. Libraries were prepared by immunoSEQ multiplex PCR; TCRdb keeps only in-frame clonotypes and omits some of them. The table has some 700,000 clones, approximately 90% seen once. Sequenced input: peripheral blood. These receptors came from a woman aged 18-29 years with acute or convalescent COVID-19. CDR3s include the opening cysteine and the closing phenylalanine or tryptophan. D genes are given only for firm matches. Expanded clones get a size class; other rows say once, few or many, or leave the size out.

J: TRBJ1-5; D: TRBD1; size: few; V: TRBV10-1; DNA: TGCGCCGGATCAAACAGGGGGCGAAATCAGCCCCAGCATTTT; CDR3: CAGSNRGRNQPQHF
J: TRBJ2-7; D: NA; size: NA; V: TRBV2; DNA: TGTGCCAGCAGGGGATCAGGGGTACCCGAGCAGTACTTC; CDR3: CASRGSGVPEQYF
J: TRBJ2-7; D: NA; size: NA; V: TRBV25-1; DNA: TGTGCCAGCAGTGACCAATGGGAGGCCGGGTACGAGCAGTACTTC; CDR3: CASSDQWEAGYEQYF
J: TRBJ1-5; D: NA; size: NA; V: TRBV5-6; DNA: TGTGCCAGCAGCCAAGGTACAGGGCTTCGTCAGCCCCAGCATTTT; CDR3: CASSQGTGLRQPQHF
J: TRBJ1-4; D: NA; size: NA; V: TRBV18; DNA: TGTGCCAGCTCACCACGCGGTAATGAAAAACTGTTTTTT; CDR3: CASSPRGNEKLFF
J: TRBJ1-6; D: NA; size: NA; V: TRBV13; DNA: TGTGCCAGCAGCTCCGGGGGGGCAGGGACGTGGCGGCAAAATTCACCCCTCCACTTT; CDR3: CASSSGGAGTWRQNSPLHF
J: TRBJ2-2; D: NA; size: few; V: TRBV7-2; DNA: TGTGCCAGCAGCTTATTCGGGGGAACCGGGGAGCTGTTTTTT; CDR3: CASSLFGGTGELFF
J: TRBJ1-2; D: TRBD1; size: NA; V: TRBV29-1; DNA: TGCAGCGTTGTTCCCGGGACAGTCTATGGCTACACCTTC; CDR3: CSVVPGTVYGYTF
J: TRBJ1-1; D: TRBD1; size: NA; V: TRBV5-1; DNA: TGCGCCAGCACCTTGGGACAGGGGCCGAACACTGAAGCTTTCTTT; CDR3: CASTLGQGPNTEAFF
J: TRBJ2-3; D: TRBD2; size: NA; V: TRBV20-1; DNA: TGCAGTGCTTTGCGGGGGGTGGTGTATTTT; CDR3: CSALRGVVYF
J: TRBJ2-5; D: NA; size: NA; V: TRBV4-2; DNA: TGTGCCAGCAGCCAAGAGGCAGAGACCCAGTACTTC; CDR3: CASSQEAETQYF
J: TRBJ1-1; D: NA; size: NA; V: TRBV19; DNA: TGTGCCAGTACCCTCCGGGACACTGAAGCTTTCTTT; CDR3: CASTLRDTEAFF
J: TRBJ2-2; D: TRBD1; size: once; V: TRBV6-5; DNA: TGTGCCAGCAGTTTCGACAGGGTGAGAACCGGGGAGCTGTTTTTT; CDR3: CASSFDRVRTGELFF
J: TRBJ1-1; D: NA; size: NA; V: TRBV19; DNA: TGTGCCAGTAGTAACCGGGTGGAGACTGAAGCTTTCTTT; CDR3: CASSNRVETEAFF
J: TRBJ1-4; D: TRBD1; size: NA; V: TRBV11-2; DNA: TGTGCCAGCAGCCCGGAGACAGGGGCTGAAAAACTGTTTTTT; CDR3: CASSPETGAEKLFF
J: TRBJ1-6; D: TRBD1; size: NA; V: TRBV18; DNA: TGTGCCAGCTCACCACAGGGATGGCAGGGGGGTAATTCACCCCTCCACTTT; CDR3: CASSPQGWQGGNSPLHF
J: TRBJ1-2; D: NA; size: NA; V: TRBV4-2; DNA: TGTGCCAGCAGCTACACTGGGGGGGGCTACACCTTC; CDR3: CASSYTGGGYTF
J: TRBJ1-1; D: NA; size: once; V: TRBV12-3/TRBV12-4; DNA: TGTGCCAGCAGGGGCTCCGGAGCTTTCTTT; CDR3: CASRGSGAFF
J: TRBJ2-6; D: NA; size: once; V: TRBV6-4; DNA: TGTGCCAGCAGTGACTCGAGTTCGACTGGGGCCAACGTCCTGACTTTC; CDR3: CASSDSSSTGANVLTF
J: TRBJ2-7; D: TRBD2; size: NA; V: TRBV27; DNA: TGTGCCAGCAGTTTGTGCACTAGCGGGGTATACTACGAGCAGTACTTC; CDR3: CASSLCTSGVYYEQYF
J: TRBJ2-2; D: NA; size: NA; V: TRBV6-4; DNA: TGTGCCAGCAGTTACGGGGCGAACACCGGGGAGCTGTTTTTT; CDR3: CASSYGANTGELFF
J: TRBJ1-1; D: TRBD1; size: once; V: TRBV6-5; DNA: TGTGCCAGCAGCCTCGGACAGGGGGCGAGGACTGAAGCTTTCTTT; CDR3: CASSLGQGARTEAFF
J: TRBJ1-5; D: TRBD1; size: NA; V: TRBV2; DNA: TGTGCCATCTCGGACAGGGGGACGGGGGAGCCCCAGCATTTT; CDR3: CAISDRGTGEPQHF
J: TRBJ2-1; D: TRBD2; size: NA; V: TRBV19; DNA: TGTGCCAGTAGTTTCGCCGGGACTAGCTCCTACAATGAGCAGTTCTTC; CDR3: CASSFAGTSSYNEQFF
J: TRBJ1-2; D: NA; size: NA; V: TRBV6-5; DNA: TGTGCCACTCTAAAGATTGGCTACACCTTC; CDR3: CATLKIGYTF
J: TRBJ2-2; D: TRBD1; size: once; V: TRBV11-2; DNA: TGTGCCAGCAGCTTCGTAAGGGGCCAGGGGGCACGGGACACCGGGGAGCTGTTTTTT; CDR3: CASSFVRGQGARDTGELFF
J: TRBJ2-2; D: NA; size: NA; V: TRBV6-2/TRBV6-3; DNA: TGTGCCAGCAGTAAGGGGACCGGGGAGCTGTTTTTT; CDR3: CASSKGTGELFF
J: TRBJ2-7; D: NA; size: once; V: TRBV7-9; DNA: TGTGCCAGCAGCCCATCCGGGTACGAGCAGTACTTC; CDR3: CASSPSGYEQYF
J: TRBJ2-7; D: NA; size: NA; V: TRBV5-1; DNA: TGCGCCAGCAGTTTTGGCGGAAGCTACGAGCAGTACTTC; CDR3: CASSFGGSYEQYF
J: TRBJ1-6; D: NA; size: NA; V: TRBV19; DNA: TGTGCCAGTAGTATGACAGGTTACGTGAATTCACCCCTCCACTTT; CDR3: CASSMTGYVNSPLHF
J: TRBJ2-7; D: NA; size: NA; V: TRBV7-9; DNA: TGTGCCACCGAGCATCTCTCCTACGAGCAGTACTTC; CDR3: CATEHLSYEQYF
J: TRBJ1-2; D: NA; size: NA; V: TRBV4-2; DNA: TGTGCCAGCAGCCAAGAGGGACAACAAATCTATGGCTACACCTTC; CDR3: CASSQEGQQIYGYTF
J: TRBJ1-1; D: NA; size: NA; V: TRBV4-3; DNA: TGCGCCAGCAGCCAAGGCAGGGAGGGTAAGCTTTGGGATACCACTGAAGCTTTCTTT; CDR3: CASSQGREGKLWDTTEAFF
J: TRBJ1-2; D: NA; size: NA; V: TRBV28; DNA: TGTGCCAGCAGTTTTGTGGGGGCCGATGGCTACACCTTC; CDR3: CASSFVGADGYTF
J: TRBJ2-5; D: NA; size: NA; V: TRBV5-6; DNA: TGTGCCAGCAGCCCTTCCGGGGAGTTACGGGAGACCCAGTACTTC; CDR3: CASSPSGELRETQYF
J: TRBJ1-2; D: NA; size: NA; V: TRBV9; DNA: TGTGCCAGCAGCGTCGAGGGAGGGAGGCGGAACTATGGCTACACCTTC; CDR3: CASSVEGGRRNYGYTF
J: TRBJ2-2; D: NA; size: NA; V: TRBV30; DNA: TGTGCCTGGAGTGGGACTCCTAACACCGGGGAGCTGTTTTTT; CDR3: CAWSGTPNTGELFF
J: TRBJ2-4; D: NA; size: once; V: TRBV12-5; DNA: TGTGCTAGTGGTTTGGCTCAGGGAAACATTCAGTACTTC; CDR3: CASGLAQGNIQYF
J: TRBJ1-3; D: NA; size: NA; V: TRBV30; DNA: TGTGCCTGGGGTGGTACAGGTTACTCTGGAAACACCATATATTTT; CDR3: CAWGGTGYSGNTIYF
J: TRBJ1-4; D: NA; size: NA; V: TRBV7-9; DNA: TGTGCCAGCAGCTTAGGAACAGGCACAACTAATGAAAAACTGTTTTTT; CDR3: CASSLGTGTTNEKLFF
J: TRBJ2-4; D: NA; size: once; V: TRBV14; DNA: TGTGCCAGCAGCCAAGATTCTCTAAGAACGAGCCTAGCCAAAAACATTCAGTACTTC; CDR3: CASSQDSLRTSLAKNIQYF
J: TRBJ2-7; D: TRBD1; size: NA; V: TRBV18; DNA: TGTGCCAGCTCCCCGGGACAGGGGCTCTACGAGCAGTACTTC; CDR3: CASSPGQGLYEQYF